The 18 T cell receptor beta chains below were found in one sample sequenced in a study of patients and donors after allogeneic stem cell transplantation. TCRdb fed the RT-PCR reads into MiXCR, producing one record per CDR3 protein. The sample consists of around 200,000 distinct CDR3 sequences, roughly 38% of them appearing once. Sequencing was performed on blood, either unsorted or a sorted T cell fraction (not recorded which). These receptors all stem from a human donor who was either an allogeneic HSCT recipient or a stem cell or donor lymphocyte infusion donor (not recorded which). It is not recorded whose cells these are; they may come from a transplant donor.

This clonotype was recorded once. The chain is built from TRBV27 and TRBJ2-1, with 8 bases matching TRBD2. CDR1 and CDR2 (germline): MNHEY, SMNVEV (reference sequence). CDR3 size: 15 residues. Trimming took 6 bases from V and 8 from J; bases not matched to a gene: 12. The CDR3 coding sequence is TGTGCCAGCAGGGCACTAGCGGCTGTCGGCGATGAGCAGTTCTTC. Its protein product is CASRALAAVGDEQFF.

Details on this clonotype: One end of the junction fails to match germline, which may point to a read error. The rearrangement uses TRBV5-1 and TRBJ1-4; D may be TRBD1 (6 bases). From germline, CDR1 is SGHRS and CDR2 YFSETQ. The CDR3 length is 14 residues. Here the CDR3 DNA reads TGCGCCAGCACCACCGGGACAACTTATGAAAAACTGTTTTTT. Protein: CASTTGTTYEKLFF.

This clonotype was seen only once. The chain combines TRBV2 with TRBJ1-5; D remains ambiguous. This CDR3 contains 12 residues. V was pared by 7 bases and J by 4 bases, with 8 bases between. Germline V gene lookup returns CDR1 SNHLY and CDR2 FYNNEI. The CDR3 sequence: CASNQVNQPQHF. Written as DNA, the CDR3 is TGTGCCAGCAACCAGGTTAATCAGCCCCAGCATTTT.

This clonotype was seen a few times. The chain uses TRBV12-3 or TRBV12-4 and TRBJ1-1; D gene ambiguous. The V end was cut by 0 bases, the J end by 2 bases, with 13 bases between. The CDR3 is 16 amino acids. CDR3: CASSLAPGRKNTEAFF. CDR3 bases: TGTGCCAGCAGTTTAGCCCCCGGACGGAAAAACACTGAAGCTTTCTTT.

The rearrangement joins TRBV12-3 or TRBV12-4 to TRBJ2-2, with TRBD2 matching over 10 bases. The CDR3 is 15 amino acids. J gave up 7 bases and V 4 bases, and 6 bases lay outside the gene matches. Here the CDR3 reads CASSSPSGGDGELFF. The DNA of the CDR3 is TGTGCCAGCAGTTCTCCTAGCGGGGGTGACGGGGAGCTGTTTTTT.

This clonotype was seen repeatedly, ten times or more. The V call is TRBV20-1, the J call TRBJ1-5; 9 bases are shared with TRBD1. With 3 bases clipped from V and 5 bases from J, the junction kept 5 bases outside the gene matches. The germline gives CDR1 DFQATT, CDR2 SNEGSKA (reference sequence). The CDR3 totals 14 residues. CDR3 amino acids: CSARGTGLYQPQHF. In DNA form, the CDR3 reads TGCAGTGCTAGGGGGACAGGGTTGTATCAGCCCCAGCATTTT.

V is TRBV12-3 or TRBV12-4 and J is TRBJ2-3; 10 bases are shared with TRBD2. The V and J ends lost 3 bases and 1 base, in that order; junction bases with no gene match: 4. The CDR3 sequence is 16 residues long. CDR3 in DNA: TGTGCCAGCAGTTTGGGGCTAGCGGGGGGCACAGATACGCAGTATTTT. It specifies CASSLGLAGGTDTQYF.

This clonotype was seen only a few times. Here the CDR3 DNA reads TGCAGCGTTGGGGGGCAGAGTCCTGAAGCTTTCTTT. Its translation: CSVGGQSPEAFF. The rearrangement joins TRBV29-1 to TRBJ1-1, with D maybe TRBD1 (6 bases). The CDR3 loop spans 12 amino acids. CDR1 is SQVTM, CDR2 ANQGSEA, per germline. Between the trimmed V and J ends, which lost 4 bases and 6 bases, there was a span of 12 bases.

This clonotype was picked up many times. The chain carries TRBV7-7 and TRBJ2-3; tentative D call: TRBD2 (5 bases). This CDR3 has 15 residues. Germline CDR1 is SSHAT and CDR2 is FNYEAQ (reference sequence). Trimming took 1 base from V and 0 from J, leaving 8 bases between them. The CDR3 DNA reads TGTGCCAGCAGCTTAGGGCTAGCCAGCACAGATACGCAGTATTTT. Translation: CASSLGLASTDTQYF.

The CDR3 here is CASSFDADSYNEQFF. The CDR3 DNA reads TGCGCCAGCAGCTTCGATGCGGACTCCTACAATGAGCAGTTCTTC. V gene TRBV5-1 combines with J gene TRBJ2-1; D gene uncertain. Deletions cut 2 bases from V and 0 bases from J, with 9 bases between. Germline CDR1 reads SGHRS; CDR2 reads YFSETQ. The CDR3 is 15 amino acids.

The rearrangement links TRBV4-3 to TRBJ1-4, with TRBD1 as a possible D gene (5 bases). Trimming stripped 3 bases from V and 9 bases from J, with 17 bases between. Germline loops: CDR1 LGHNA, CDR2 YSLEER. The CDR3 is 15 residues long. As DNA, the CDR3 is TGCGCCAGCAGCCATGAGAGGGGACGGCCGCAAAAACTGTTTTTT. It yields the protein CASSHERGRPQKLFF.

This clonotype has only a few counts. The rearrangement uses TRBV29-1 and TRBJ2-7; D is possibly TRBD1 (5 bases). CDR3 length: 11 residues. From germline, CDR1 is SQVTM and CDR2 ANQGSEA. Trimming pared 0 bases from V and 6 bases from J, leaving 6 bases between. The CDR3 sequence is CSVEDRGEQYF. CDR3 nucleotides: TGCAGCGTTGAAGATAGGGGCGAGCAGTACTTC.

This sequence joins TRBV6-6 and TRBJ1-6; tentative D call: TRBD1 (6 bases). The ends were cut back, 5 bases at V and 10 bases at J, with 12 bases in the middle. The CDR3 runs 13 residues. The V gene's germline CDR1 is MNHNY and CDR2 SVGAGI (reference sequence). This chain's CDR3 is CASSKDSISPLHF. The CDR3 region has the DNA TGTGCCAGCAGTAAGGACAGTATCTCACCCCTCCACTTT.

This clonotype was detected only a few times. The rearrangement links TRBV25-1 to TRBJ2-7; D not resolved. The CDR3 contains 13 residues. CDR1 is MGHDK and CDR2 is SYGVNS in the germline V gene. Trimming shortened V by 2 bases and J by 2 bases, and 7 bases separated the two germline ends. The CDR3 DNA reads as TGTGCCAGCAGTGAAGGGCAGGCCTACGAGCAGTACTTC. Its translation is CASSEGQAYEQYF.

The rearrangement links TRBV30 to TRBJ1-6; unclear D gene. The germline V gene encodes CDR1 GTSNPN and CDR2 SVGIG (reference sequence). The CDR3 is 15 amino acids. The V gene lost 4 bases and the J gene lost 6 bases, with 16 bases spanning the gap. Here the CDR3 reads CAWTTRLTVNSPLHF. CDR3 nucleotides: TGTGCCTGGACAACGAGGTTGACCGTTAATTCACCCCTCCACTTT. Variable domain in full (rest from reference TRBV30 and TRBJ1-6): SQTIHQWPATLVQPVGSPLSLECTVEGTSNPNLYWYRQAAGRGLQLLFYSVGIGQISSEVPQNLSASRPQDRQFILSSKKLLLSDSGFYLCAWTTRLTVNSPLHFGNGTRLTVT.

The CDR3 is CSARGASGVYNEQFF. The CDR3 DNA follows: TGCAGTGCTAGAGGAGCTAGCGGGGTCTACAATGAGCAGTTCTTC. J is TRBJ2-1 and V is TRBV20-1; 9 nucleotides align to TRBD2. The germline gives CDR1 DFQATT, CDR2 SNEGSKA (reference sequence). Trimming at V came to 1 base and at J to 3 bases, leaving 4 bases not matched to a gene. The CDR3 sequence is 15 residues long.

The CDR3 spells CASSPDRGLEAFF. The CDR3 coding sequence is TGCGCCAGCAGCCCGGACAGGGGGCTCGAAGCTTTCTTT. The genes are TRBV5-1 and TRBJ1-1; 11 bases match TRBD1. Trimming at V came to 4 bases and at J to 8 bases, leaving 4 bases not matched to a gene. The CDR3 is 13 amino acids. Germline V gives CDR1 SGHRS, CDR2 YFSETQ.

The chain recombines TRBV4-2 with TRBJ1-5; 9 bases are a match to TRBD1. This CDR3 region has 15 residues. J was trimmed by 3 bases and V by 3 bases; bases with no gene match: 3. Looked up from germline, CDR1 is LGHNA and CDR2 is YNFKEQ. CDR3 sequence: CASSHGTGYNQPQHF. The CDR3 nucleotides read TGTGCCAGCAGCCACGGGACAGGGTACAATCAGCCCCAGCATTTT.